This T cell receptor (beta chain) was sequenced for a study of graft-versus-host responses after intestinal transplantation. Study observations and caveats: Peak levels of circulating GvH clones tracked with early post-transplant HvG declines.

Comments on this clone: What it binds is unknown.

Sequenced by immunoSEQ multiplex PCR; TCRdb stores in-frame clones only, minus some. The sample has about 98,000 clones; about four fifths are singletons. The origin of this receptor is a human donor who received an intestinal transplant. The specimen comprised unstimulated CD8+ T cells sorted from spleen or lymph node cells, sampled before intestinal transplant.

The CDR3: CASREWGSYEQYF. DNA for the CDR3: TGCGCCAGCAGGGAGTGGGGGAGCTACGAGCAGTACTTC. The rearrangement links TRBV4-1 to TRBJ2-7; D possibly uses TRBD1 or TRBD2 (5 bases each). Germline-derived CDR1 and CDR2 are MGHRA and YSYEKL. The germline V and J ends were trimmed by 6 bases and 3 bases, with 12 bases remaining between them. The CDR3 length is 13 residues.